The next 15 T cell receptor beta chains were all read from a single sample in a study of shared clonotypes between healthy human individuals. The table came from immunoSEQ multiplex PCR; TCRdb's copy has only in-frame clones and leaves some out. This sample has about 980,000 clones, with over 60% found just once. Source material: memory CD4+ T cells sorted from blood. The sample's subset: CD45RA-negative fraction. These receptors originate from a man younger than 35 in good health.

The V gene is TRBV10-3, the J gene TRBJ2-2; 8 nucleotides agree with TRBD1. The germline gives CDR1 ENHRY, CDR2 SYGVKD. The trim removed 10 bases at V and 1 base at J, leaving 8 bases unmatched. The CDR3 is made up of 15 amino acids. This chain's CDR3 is CATYEGQENTGELFF. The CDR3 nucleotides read TGTGCCACCTACGAGGGACAGGAGAACACCGGGGAGCTGTTTTTT.

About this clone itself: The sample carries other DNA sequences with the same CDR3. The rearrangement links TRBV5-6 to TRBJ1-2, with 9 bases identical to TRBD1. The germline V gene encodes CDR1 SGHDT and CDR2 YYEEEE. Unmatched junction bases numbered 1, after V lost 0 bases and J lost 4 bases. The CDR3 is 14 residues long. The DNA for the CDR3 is TGTGCCAGCAGCTTGGTGGGACAGGGCTATGGCTACACCTTC. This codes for CASSLVGQGYGYTF.

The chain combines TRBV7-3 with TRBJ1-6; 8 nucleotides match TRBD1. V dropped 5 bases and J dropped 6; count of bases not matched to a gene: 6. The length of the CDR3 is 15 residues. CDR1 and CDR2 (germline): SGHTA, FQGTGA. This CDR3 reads CASSPEGTGNSPLHF. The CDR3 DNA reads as TGTGCCAGCAGCCCCGAGGGGACAGGTAATTCACCCCTCCACTTT.

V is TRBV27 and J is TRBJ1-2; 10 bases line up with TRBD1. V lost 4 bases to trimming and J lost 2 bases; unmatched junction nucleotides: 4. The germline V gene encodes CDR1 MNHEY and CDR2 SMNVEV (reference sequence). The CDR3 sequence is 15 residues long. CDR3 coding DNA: TGTGCCAGCAGTTCGGACAGGGGGAAGAACTATGGCTACACCTTC. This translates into CASSSDRGKNYGYTF.

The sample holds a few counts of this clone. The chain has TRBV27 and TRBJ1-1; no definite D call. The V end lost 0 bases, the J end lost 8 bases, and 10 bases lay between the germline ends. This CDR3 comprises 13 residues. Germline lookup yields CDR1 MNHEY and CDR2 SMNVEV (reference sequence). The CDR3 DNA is TGTGCCAGCAGTTTATCGCCGACAACAGAAGCTTTCTTT. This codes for CASSLSPTTEAFF.

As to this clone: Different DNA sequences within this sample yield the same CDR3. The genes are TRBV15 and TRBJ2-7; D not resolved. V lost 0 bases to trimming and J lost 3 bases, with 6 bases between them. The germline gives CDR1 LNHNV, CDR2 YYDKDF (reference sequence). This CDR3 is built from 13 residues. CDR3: CATSRDPGYEQYF. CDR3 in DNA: TGTGCCACCAGCAGAGATCCAGGCTACGAGCAGTACTTC.

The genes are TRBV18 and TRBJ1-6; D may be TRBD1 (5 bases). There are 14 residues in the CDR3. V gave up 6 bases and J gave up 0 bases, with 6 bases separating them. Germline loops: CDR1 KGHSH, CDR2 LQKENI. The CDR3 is CASSQGSYNSPLHF. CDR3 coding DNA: TGTGCCAGCTCGCAGGGCTCCTATAATTCACCCCTCCACTTT.

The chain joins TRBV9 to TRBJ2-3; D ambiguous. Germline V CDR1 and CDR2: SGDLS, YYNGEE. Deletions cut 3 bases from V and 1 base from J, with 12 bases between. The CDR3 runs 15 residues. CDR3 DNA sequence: TGTGCCAGCAGCGCTAGGTTCAGTGGCACAGATACGCAGTATTTT. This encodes CASSARFSGTDTQYF. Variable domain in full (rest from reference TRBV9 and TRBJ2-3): DSGVTQTPKHLITATGQRVTLRCSPRSGDLSVYWYQQSLDQGLQFLIQYYNGEERAKGNILERFSAQQFPDLHSELNLSSLELGDSALYFCASSARFSGTDTQYFGPGTRLTVL.

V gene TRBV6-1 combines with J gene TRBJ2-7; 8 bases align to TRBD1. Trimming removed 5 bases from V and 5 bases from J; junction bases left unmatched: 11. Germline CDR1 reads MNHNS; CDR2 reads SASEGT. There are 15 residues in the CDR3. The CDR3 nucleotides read TGTGCCAGCAGTCGAACGTTGGACAGGGTCAACGAGCAGTACTTC. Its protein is CASSRTLDRVNEQYF.

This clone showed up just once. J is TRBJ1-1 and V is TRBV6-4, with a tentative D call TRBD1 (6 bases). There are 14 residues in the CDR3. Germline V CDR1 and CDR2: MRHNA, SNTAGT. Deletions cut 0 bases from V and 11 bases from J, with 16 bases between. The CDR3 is CASSDSGGASKAFF. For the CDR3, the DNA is TGTGCCAGCAGTGACTCGGGGGGCGCGTCTAAGGCTTTCTTT.

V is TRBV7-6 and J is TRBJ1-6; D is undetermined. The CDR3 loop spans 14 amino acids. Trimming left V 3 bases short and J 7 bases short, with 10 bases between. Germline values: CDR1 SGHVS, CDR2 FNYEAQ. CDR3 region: CASSLAERNSPLHF. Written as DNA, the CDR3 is TGTGCCAGCAGCTTGGCCGAGCGAAATTCACCCCTCCACTTT.

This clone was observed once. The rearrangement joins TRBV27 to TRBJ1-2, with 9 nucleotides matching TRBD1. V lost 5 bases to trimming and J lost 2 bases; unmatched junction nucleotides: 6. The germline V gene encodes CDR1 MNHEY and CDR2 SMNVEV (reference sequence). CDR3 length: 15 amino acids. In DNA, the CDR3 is TGTGCCAGCAGTCTCTCCACAGGGGGCAACTATGGCTACACCTTC. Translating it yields CASSLSTGGNYGYTF.

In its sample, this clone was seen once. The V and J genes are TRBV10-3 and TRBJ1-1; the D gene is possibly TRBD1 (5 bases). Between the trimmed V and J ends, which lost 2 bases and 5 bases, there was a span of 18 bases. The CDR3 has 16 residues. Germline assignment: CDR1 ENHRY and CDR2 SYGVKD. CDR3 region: CAISELPTGRKTEAFF. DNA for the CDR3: TGTGCCATCAGTGAGCTTCCTACAGGAAGAAAGACTGAAGCTTTCTTT.

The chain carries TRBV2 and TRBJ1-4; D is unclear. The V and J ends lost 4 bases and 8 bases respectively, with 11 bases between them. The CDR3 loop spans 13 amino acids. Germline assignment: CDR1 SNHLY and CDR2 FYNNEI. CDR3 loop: CASSGPSKEKLFF. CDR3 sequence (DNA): TGTGCCAGCAGTGGCCCTTCCAAAGAAAAACTGTTTTTT.

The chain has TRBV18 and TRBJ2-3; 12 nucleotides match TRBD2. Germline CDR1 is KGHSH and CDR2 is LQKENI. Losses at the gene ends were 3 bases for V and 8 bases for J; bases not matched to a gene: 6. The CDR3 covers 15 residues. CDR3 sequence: CASSPAALAGGTQYF. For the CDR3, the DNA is TGTGCCAGCTCACCCGCGGCACTAGCGGGGGGTACGCAGTATTTT.